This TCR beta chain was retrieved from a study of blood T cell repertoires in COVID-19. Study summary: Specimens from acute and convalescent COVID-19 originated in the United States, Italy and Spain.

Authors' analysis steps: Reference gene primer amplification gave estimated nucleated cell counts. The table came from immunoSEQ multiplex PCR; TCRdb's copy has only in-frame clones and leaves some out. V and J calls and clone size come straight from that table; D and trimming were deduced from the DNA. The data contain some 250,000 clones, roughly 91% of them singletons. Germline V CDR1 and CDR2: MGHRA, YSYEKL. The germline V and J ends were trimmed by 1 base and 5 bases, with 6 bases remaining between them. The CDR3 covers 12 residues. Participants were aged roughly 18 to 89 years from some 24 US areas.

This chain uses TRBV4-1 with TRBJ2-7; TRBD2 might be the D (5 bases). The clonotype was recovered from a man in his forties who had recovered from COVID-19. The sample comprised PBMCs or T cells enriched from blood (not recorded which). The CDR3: CASSQGADEQYF. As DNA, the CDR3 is TGCGCCAGCAGCCAAGGAGCGGACGAGCAGTACTTC.